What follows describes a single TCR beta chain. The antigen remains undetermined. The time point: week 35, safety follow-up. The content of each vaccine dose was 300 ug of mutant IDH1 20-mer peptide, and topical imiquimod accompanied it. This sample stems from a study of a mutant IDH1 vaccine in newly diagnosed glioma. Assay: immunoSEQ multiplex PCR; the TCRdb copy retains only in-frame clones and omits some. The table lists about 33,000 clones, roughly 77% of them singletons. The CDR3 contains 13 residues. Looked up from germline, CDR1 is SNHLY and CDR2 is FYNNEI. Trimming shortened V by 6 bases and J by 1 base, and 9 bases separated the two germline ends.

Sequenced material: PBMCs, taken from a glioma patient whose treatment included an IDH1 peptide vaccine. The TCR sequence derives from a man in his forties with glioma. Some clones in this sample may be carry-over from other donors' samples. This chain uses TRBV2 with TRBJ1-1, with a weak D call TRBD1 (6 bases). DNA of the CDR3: TGTGCCAGCAGAGGGACACAGAACACTGAAGCTTTCTTT. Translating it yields CASRGTQNTEAFF.